Listed below are T cell receptor beta chains from one sample, sequenced in a study of cytomegalovirus exposure and HLA in healthy donors. Clones were sequenced by immunoSEQ multiplex PCR, and TCRdb holds only the in-frame ones, with some missing. The table records roughly 150,000 clones, roughly 83% of them present only once. The sequenced sample consisted of PBMCs. The receptors were sampled from a boy younger than 10 in good health and CMV-seronegative. CDR3s include the opening cysteine and the closing phenylalanine or tryptophan. Fields, in order: D gene, clone size, V gene, J gene, CDR3 protein, CDR3 DNA. D genes are given only for firm matches. Part of the rows lack a size; the others show once, few, many or a class for expanded clones.

d_call: .; clone_size: .; v_call: TRBV7-8; j_call: TRBJ2-3; cdr3_aa: CASSPSRLGRTDTQYF; cdr3_nt: TGTGCCAGCAGCCCCTCAAGGCTTGGGCGCACAGATACGCAGTATTTT
d_call: .; clone_size: .; v_call: TRBV6-5; j_call: TRBJ1-3; cdr3_aa: CASSYIPFSGNTIYF; cdr3_nt: TGTGCCAGCAGTTACATCCCGTTCTCTGGAAACACCATATATTTT
d_call: TRBD2; clone_size: .; v_call: TRBV9; j_call: TRBJ2-3; cdr3_aa: CASSPGGLASADTQYF; cdr3_nt: TGTGCCAGCAGCCCCGGAGGACTAGCGAGCGCAGATACGCAGTATTTT
d_call: .; clone_size: .; v_call: TRBV7-9; j_call: TRBJ1-1; cdr3_aa: CASSPAGGMNTEAFF; cdr3_nt: TGTGCCAGCAGCCCGGCGGGAGGGATGAACACTGAAGCTTTCTTT
d_call: .; clone_size: .; v_call: TRBV6-1; j_call: TRBJ1-1; cdr3_aa: CASSEGFGSFF; cdr3_nt: TGTGCCAGCAGTGAAGGGTTCGGGTCTTTCTTT
d_call: .; clone_size: once; v_call: TRBV27; j_call: TRBJ1-5; cdr3_aa: CASKQTGHNQPQHF; cdr3_nt: TGTGCCAGCAAACAGACAGGCCACAATCAGCCCCAGCATTTT
d_call: TRBD1; clone_size: .; v_call: TRBV2; j_call: TRBJ2-5; cdr3_aa: CASSDGQGGGETQYF; cdr3_nt: TGTGCCAGCAGCGACGGACAGGGTGGCGGGGAGACCCAGTACTTC
d_call: TRBD2; clone_size: once; v_call: TRBV12-5; j_call: TRBJ2-3; cdr3_aa: CASGQHSLAGTQYF; cdr3_nt: TGTGCTAGTGGTCAACACTCACTAGCGGGTACGCAGTATTTT
d_call: TRBD1; clone_size: .; v_call: TRBV7-3; j_call: TRBJ1-1; cdr3_aa: CASSTGQGPAFF; cdr3_nt: TGTGCCAGCAGCACAGGACAGGGCCCAGCTTTCTTT
d_call: .; clone_size: .; v_call: TRBV19; j_call: TRBJ1-2; cdr3_aa: CASSPDRNYGYTF; cdr3_nt: TGTGCCAGCAGTCCGGACAGAAATTATGGCTACACCTTC
d_call: TRBD1; clone_size: .; v_call: TRBV7-2; j_call: TRBJ1-5; cdr3_aa: CASSLGTGAAEPVAQPQHF; cdr3_nt: TGTGCCAGCAGCTTAGGGACAGGGGCCGCGGAACCAGTTGCTCAGCCCCAGCATTTT
d_call: TRBD1; clone_size: few; v_call: TRBV2; j_call: TRBJ1-2; cdr3_aa: CASGSGQDNYGYTF; cdr3_nt: TGTGCCAGCGGGTCCGGACAGGATAACTATGGCTACACCTTC
d_call: TRBD1; clone_size: .; v_call: TRBV7-2; j_call: TRBJ2-6; cdr3_aa: CASSLPTGTASGANVLTF; cdr3_nt: TGTGCCAGCAGCTTACCAACCGGGACAGCCTCCGGGGCCAACGTCCTGACTTTC
d_call: TRBD1; clone_size: .; v_call: TRBV5-4; j_call: TRBJ1-1; cdr3_aa: CASRKDRGLNTEAFF; cdr3_nt: TGTGCCAGCCGCAAGGACAGGGGCCTGAACACTGAAGCTTTCTTT
d_call: .; clone_size: once; v_call: TRBV6-1; j_call: TRBJ2-2; cdr3_aa: CASSEPSYPGELFF; cdr3_nt: TGTGCCAGCAGTGAACCGAGTTATCCCGGGGAGCTGTTTTTT
d_call: TRBD2; clone_size: .; v_call: TRBV7-6; j_call: TRBJ2-5; cdr3_aa: CASSLASRGGRETQYF; cdr3_nt: TGTGCCAGCAGCTTAGCGTCTCGGGGGGGCAGAGAGACCCAGTACTTC
d_call: TRBD2; clone_size: .; v_call: TRBV25-1; j_call: TRBJ2-2; cdr3_aa: CASSLLAGTNTGELFF; cdr3_nt: TGTGCCAGCAGTTTGCTAGCGGGGACGAACACCGGGGAGCTGTTTTTT
d_call: .; clone_size: .; v_call: TRBV10-3; j_call: TRBJ1-1; cdr3_aa: CAISDSGRNTEAFF; cdr3_nt: TGTGCCATCAGTGATTCGGGGAGGAACACTGAAGCTTTCTTT
d_call: .; clone_size: .; v_call: TRBV25-1; j_call: TRBJ1-4; cdr3_aa: CASSESRPGLAGDEKLFF; cdr3_nt: TGTGCCAGCAGTGAATCGAGGCCCGGCTTAGCGGGGGATGAAAAACTGTTTTTT
d_call: TRBD2; clone_size: .; v_call: TRBV7-9; j_call: TRBJ2-2; cdr3_aa: CSSSPGTSGNTGELFF; cdr3_nt: TGTTCCAGCAGCCCGGGGACTAGCGGTAACACCGGGGAGCTGTTTTTT
d_call: .; clone_size: .; v_call: TRBV9; j_call: TRBJ2-2; cdr3_aa: CASSVAVTGELFF; cdr3_nt: TGTGCCAGCAGCGTAGCAGTCACCGGGGAGCTGTTTTTT
d_call: .; clone_size: .; v_call: TRBV7-9; j_call: TRBJ2-1; cdr3_aa: CASRSGHEYNEQFF; cdr3_nt: TGTGCCAGCAGATCGGGACATGAATACAATGAGCAGTTCTTC
d_call: TRBD1; clone_size: .; v_call: TRBV5-4; j_call: TRBJ1-6; cdr3_aa: CASSPRDRDNSPLHF; cdr3_nt: TGTGCCAGCAGCCCCCGGGACAGGGATAATTCACCCCTCCACTTT
d_call: TRBD1; clone_size: .; v_call: TRBV10-2; j_call: TRBJ1-6; cdr3_aa: CASSEGQGMSPLHF; cdr3_nt: TGCGCCAGCAGTGAGGGACAGGGGATGTCACCCCTCCACTTT
d_call: TRBD1; clone_size: .; v_call: TRBV7-2; j_call: TRBJ1-4; cdr3_aa: CASSLDGQGRRLFF; cdr3_nt: TGTGCCAGCAGCTTAGACGGACAGGGTAGGAGACTGTTTTTT
d_call: TRBD1; clone_size: .; v_call: TRBV13; j_call: TRBJ1-4; cdr3_aa: CASSHRGTGPPDEKLFF; cdr3_nt: TGTGCCAGCAGCCACAGGGGGACAGGCCCGCCGGACGAAAAACTGTTTTTT
d_call: .; clone_size: .; v_call: TRBV5-4; j_call: TRBJ1-1; cdr3_aa: CASSPLQDLNTEAFF; cdr3_nt: TGTGCCAGCAGCCCTCTGCAGGACTTGAACACTGAAGCTTTCTTT
d_call: .; clone_size: once; v_call: TRBV30; j_call: TRBJ1-3; cdr3_aa: CAWSVPPPSSGNTIYF; cdr3_nt: TGTGCCTGGAGTGTACCGCCACCTAGCTCTGGAAACACCATATATTTT
d_call: .; clone_size: .; v_call: TRBV7-9; j_call: TRBJ1-2; cdr3_aa: CASSRTGSNYGYTF; cdr3_nt: TGTGCCAGCAGTCGAACGGGATCTAACTATGGCTACACCTTC
d_call: .; clone_size: .; v_call: TRBV6-5; j_call: TRBJ1-2; cdr3_aa: CASTDDDYYGYTF; cdr3_nt: TGTGCCAGCACCGACGATGACTACTATGGCTACACCTTC
d_call: TRBD2; clone_size: .; v_call: TRBV4-2; j_call: TRBJ2-5; cdr3_aa: CASSDYPLAEETQYF; cdr3_nt: TGTGCCAGCAGCGACTACCCACTAGCGGAAGAGACCCAGTACTTC
d_call: .; clone_size: .; v_call: TRBV10-2; j_call: TRBJ2-5; cdr3_aa: CASLGTYGETQYF; cdr3_nt: TGCGCCAGCCTTGGGACTTATGGAGAGACCCAGTACTTC
d_call: TRBD1; clone_size: .; v_call: TRBV5-1; j_call: TRBJ1-3; cdr3_aa: CASSPWTGISGNTIYF; cdr3_nt: TGCGCCAGCAGCCCCTGGACAGGCATCTCTGGAAACACCATATATTTT
d_call: TRBD1; clone_size: .; v_call: TRBV4-3; j_call: TRBJ2-7; cdr3_aa: CASSQAPRDRAYEQYF; cdr3_nt: TGCGCCAGCAGCCAAGCCCCCCGAGACAGGGCCTACGAGCAGTACTTC
d_call: .; clone_size: few; v_call: TRBV5-8; j_call: TRBJ2-3; cdr3_aa: CASSPRRVSTDTQYF; cdr3_nt: TGTGCCAGCAGCCCACGACGGGTTAGCACAGATACGCAGTATTTT
d_call: .; clone_size: .; v_call: TRBV9; j_call: TRBJ1-4; cdr3_aa: CASSVAPGNEKLFF; cdr3_nt: TGTGCCAGCAGCGTAGCACCCGGGAATGAAAAACTGTTTTTT
d_call: TRBD2; clone_size: few; v_call: TRBV6-1; j_call: TRBJ2-1; cdr3_aa: CASSKPLAGGYEQFF; cdr3_nt: TGTGCCAGCAGTAAGCCTTTAGCGGGGGGCTATGAGCAGTTCTTC
d_call: TRBD2; clone_size: .; v_call: TRBV4-2; j_call: TRBJ2-5; cdr3_aa: CASSQVRAGGVGETQYF; cdr3_nt: TGTGCCAGCAGCCAGGTTAGAGCGGGAGGGGTAGGAGAGACCCAGTACTTC
d_call: TRBD2; clone_size: .; v_call: TRBV19; j_call: TRBJ2-5; cdr3_aa: CASSPTGTSGKETQYF; cdr3_nt: TGTGCCAGTAGTCCAACCGGGACTAGCGGTAAAGAGACCCAGTACTTC
d_call: .; clone_size: .; v_call: TRBV29-1; j_call: TRBJ1-2; cdr3_aa: CSVGIGDLHYGYTF; cdr3_nt: TGCAGCGTTGGAATTGGAGACCTCCACTATGGCTACACCTTC
d_call: TRBD2; clone_size: .; v_call: TRBV5-1; j_call: TRBJ2-1; cdr3_aa: CASSLTSGRNNEQFF; cdr3_nt: TGCGCCAGCAGCTTAACTAGCGGGAGAAACAATGAGCAGTTCTTC
d_call: TRBD2; clone_size: .; v_call: TRBV18; j_call: TRBJ2-1; cdr3_aa: CASSRRSGEGYEQFF; cdr3_nt: TGTGCCAGCTCACGGCGATCCGGGGAGGGCTATGAGCAGTTCTTC
d_call: TRBD1; clone_size: .; v_call: TRBV14; j_call: TRBJ1-2; cdr3_aa: CASSHVGGNGYTF; cdr3_nt: TGTGCCAGCAGCCACGTAGGGGGCAATGGCTACACCTTC
d_call: TRBD1; clone_size: .; v_call: TRBV19; j_call: TRBJ1-1; cdr3_aa: CASSIPGTGDTEAFF; cdr3_nt: TGTGCCAGTAGTATTCCCGGGACAGGGGACACTGAAGCTTTCTTT
d_call: .; clone_size: .; v_call: TRBV7-9; j_call: TRBJ1-2; cdr3_aa: CSSSLAIPGDTYGYTF; cdr3_nt: TGTTCCAGCAGCTTAGCGATTCCGGGAGACACCTATGGCTACACCTTC
d_call: .; clone_size: .; v_call: TRBV11-2; j_call: TRBJ2-5; cdr3_aa: CASSFLGETQYF; cdr3_nt: TGTGCCAGCAGCTTTCTAGGAGAGACCCAGTACTTC
d_call: .; clone_size: .; v_call: TRBV7-3; j_call: TRBJ1-1; cdr3_aa: CASSLGGANTEAFF; cdr3_nt: TGTGCCAGCAGCTTAGGAGGGGCTAACACTGAAGCTTTCTTT
d_call: TRBD2; clone_size: .; v_call: TRBV28; j_call: TRBJ2-1; cdr3_aa: CASSLLGGRGNEQFF; cdr3_nt: TGTGCCAGCAGTTTATTGGGCGGGAGGGGGAATGAGCAGTTCTTC
d_call: .; clone_size: .; v_call: TRBV28; j_call: TRBJ2-5; cdr3_aa: CASSSPRGSQETQYF; cdr3_nt: TGTGCCAGCAGCTCCCCCCGGGGGTCCCAAGAGACCCAGTACTTC
d_call: TRBD1; clone_size: few; v_call: TRBV18; j_call: TRBJ1-4; cdr3_aa: CASSRDRNNEKLFF; cdr3_nt: TGTGCCAGCTCACGGGACAGGAATAATGAAAAACTGTTTTTT
d_call: TRBD1; clone_size: .; v_call: TRBV6-1; j_call: TRBJ2-7; cdr3_aa: CASSEVPGQGYEQYF; cdr3_nt: TGTGCCAGCAGTGAAGTCCCGGGACAGGGGTACGAGCAGTACTTC
d_call: TRBD1; clone_size: .; v_call: TRBV13; j_call: TRBJ2-5; cdr3_aa: CASSRRGQETQYF; cdr3_nt: TGTGCCAGCAGCCGCAGGGGACAGGAGACCCAGTACTTC
d_call: .; clone_size: .; v_call: TRBV5-8; j_call: TRBJ2-7; cdr3_aa: CASSLAPGYEQYF; cdr3_nt: TGTGCCAGCAGCCTTGCACCGGGTTACGAGCAGTACTTC
d_call: .; clone_size: .; v_call: TRBV6-5; j_call: TRBJ1-1; cdr3_aa: CASSYSYYTSATEAFF; cdr3_nt: TGTGCCAGCAGTTACTCCTATTATACCAGCGCCACTGAAGCTTTCTTT